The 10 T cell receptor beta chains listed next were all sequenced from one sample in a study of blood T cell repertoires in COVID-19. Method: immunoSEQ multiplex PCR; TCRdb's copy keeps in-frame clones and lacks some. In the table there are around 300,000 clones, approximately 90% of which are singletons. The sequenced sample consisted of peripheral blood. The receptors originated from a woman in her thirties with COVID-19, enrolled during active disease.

CDR3 in amino acids: CASSPLRLGGTEAFF. Written as DNA, the CDR3 is TGTGCCAGCAGCCCCCTTCGGCTTGGGGGGACTGAAGCTTTCTTT. J is TRBJ1-1 and V is TRBV3-1 (or the pseudogene TRBV3-2), with D tentatively TRBD1 (5 bases). The CDR3 has 15 residues. The ends were cut back, 4 bases at V and 5 bases at J, with 17 bases in the middle. Per germline, CDR1 LGHDT and CDR2 YNNKEL (reference sequence).

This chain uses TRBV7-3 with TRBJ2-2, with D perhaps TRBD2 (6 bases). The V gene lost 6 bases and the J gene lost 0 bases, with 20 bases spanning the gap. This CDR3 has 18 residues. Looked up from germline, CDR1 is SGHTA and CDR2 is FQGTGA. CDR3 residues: CASRLQAGLSANTGELFF. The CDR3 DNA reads TGTGCCAGCAGGCTTCAGGCGGGGCTTAGCGCGAACACCGGGGAGCTGTTTTTT.

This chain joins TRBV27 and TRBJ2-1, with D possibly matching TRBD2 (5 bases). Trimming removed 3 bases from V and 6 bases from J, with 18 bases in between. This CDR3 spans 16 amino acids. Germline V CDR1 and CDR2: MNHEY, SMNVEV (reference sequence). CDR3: CASSLFAYSESNEQFF. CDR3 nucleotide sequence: TGTGCCAGCAGTTTGTTCGCCTATAGCGAATCCAATGAGCAGTTCTTC.

CDR3 loop: CASSDSLGRQNYGYTF. CDR3 bases: TGTGCCAGCAGTGATAGCTTGGGGAGGCAGAACTATGGCTACACCTTC. The gene calls are TRBV6-1 and TRBJ1-2; no reliable D call. Per germline, CDR1 MNHNS and CDR2 SASEGT. The CDR3 covers 16 residues. V lost 3 bases to trimming and J lost 2 bases, with 16 bases between them.

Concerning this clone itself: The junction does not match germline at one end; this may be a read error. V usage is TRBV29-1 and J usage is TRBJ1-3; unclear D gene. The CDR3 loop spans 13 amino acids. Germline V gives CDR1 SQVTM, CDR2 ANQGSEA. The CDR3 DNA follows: TGCAGCGTTGTCGACGACTCTGGGAACACCATATATTTT. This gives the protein CSVVDDSGNTIYF.

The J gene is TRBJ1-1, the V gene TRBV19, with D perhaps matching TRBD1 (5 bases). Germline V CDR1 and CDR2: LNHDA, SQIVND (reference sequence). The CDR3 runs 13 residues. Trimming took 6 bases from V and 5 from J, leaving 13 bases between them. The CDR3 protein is CASSPLRTTEAFF. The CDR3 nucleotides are TGTGCCAGTAGCCCCCTCCGGACAACTGAAGCTTTCTTT.

The DNA for the CDR3 is TGTGCCACCAGCAGAGGATGGGGACTAGTCGGCACTGAAGCTTTCTTT. Translation: CATSRGWGLVGTEAFF. J is TRBJ1-1 and V is TRBV15, with D tentatively TRBD1 (5 bases). Trimming took 1 base from V and 4 from J, leaving 16 bases between them. Germline CDR1 is LNHNV and CDR2 is YYDKDF (reference sequence). The CDR3 has 16 amino acids.

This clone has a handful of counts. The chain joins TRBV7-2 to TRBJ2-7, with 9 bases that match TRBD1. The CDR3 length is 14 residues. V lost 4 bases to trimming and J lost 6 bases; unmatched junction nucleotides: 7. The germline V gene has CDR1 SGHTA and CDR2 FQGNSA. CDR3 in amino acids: CASSSGQGFSEQYF. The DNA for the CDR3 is TGTGCCAGCAGCTCTGGACAGGGGTTCTCCGAGCAGTACTTC.

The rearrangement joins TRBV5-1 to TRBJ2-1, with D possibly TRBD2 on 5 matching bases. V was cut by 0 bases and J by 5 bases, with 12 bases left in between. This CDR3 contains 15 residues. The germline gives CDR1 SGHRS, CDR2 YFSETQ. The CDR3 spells CASSLGLGGDNEQFF. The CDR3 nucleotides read TGCGCCAGCAGCTTGGGCTTAGGAGGTGACAATGAGCAGTTCTTC. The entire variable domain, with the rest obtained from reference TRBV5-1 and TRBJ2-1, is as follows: KAGVTQTPRYLIKTRGQQVTLSCSPISGHRSVSWYQQTPGQGLQFLFEYFSETQRNKGNFPGRFSGRQFSNSRSEMNVSTLELGDSALYLCASSLGLGGDNEQFFGPGTRLTVL.

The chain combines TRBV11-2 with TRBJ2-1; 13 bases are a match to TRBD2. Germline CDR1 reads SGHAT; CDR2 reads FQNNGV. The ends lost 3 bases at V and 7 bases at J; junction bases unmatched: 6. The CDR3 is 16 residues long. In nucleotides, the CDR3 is TGTGCCAGCAGCTTGCGAACTAGCGGGAGGGGGAATGAGCAGTTCTTC. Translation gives CASSLRTSGRGNEQFF.